The source of this TCR beta chain is a study of T cells in Graves' hyperthyroidism and ophthalmopathy. The table lists this clonotype with many counts. The study excluded patients with uncontrolled infection, other autoimmune disease, pregnancy or lactation. What was amplified from RNA transcripts were TCR beta CDR3 regions. The HTBI primer set was used in a first-round RT-PCR of the TCR CDR3. One entry per CDR3 protein results from TCRdb running MiXCR on the multiplex PCR reads. The profile shows fewer than 750,000 distinct CDR3 sequences, around 15% of them singletons. CDR3 size: 15 residues. After removal of 6 bases from V and 4 bases from J, the junction contained 11 bases not matched to a gene. Germline V gene data show CDR1 as MDHEN and CDR2 as SYDVKM.

This chain links TRBV28 with TRBJ2-5, with TRBD2 matching 7 bases. Sequenced material: blood. The TCR originated in a woman in her 50s with Graves' ophthalmopathy. CDR3 bases: TGTGCCAGCAGCCCCGACAAGGGACTAATAGAGACCCAGTACTTC. Its protein product is CASSPDKGLIETQYF.